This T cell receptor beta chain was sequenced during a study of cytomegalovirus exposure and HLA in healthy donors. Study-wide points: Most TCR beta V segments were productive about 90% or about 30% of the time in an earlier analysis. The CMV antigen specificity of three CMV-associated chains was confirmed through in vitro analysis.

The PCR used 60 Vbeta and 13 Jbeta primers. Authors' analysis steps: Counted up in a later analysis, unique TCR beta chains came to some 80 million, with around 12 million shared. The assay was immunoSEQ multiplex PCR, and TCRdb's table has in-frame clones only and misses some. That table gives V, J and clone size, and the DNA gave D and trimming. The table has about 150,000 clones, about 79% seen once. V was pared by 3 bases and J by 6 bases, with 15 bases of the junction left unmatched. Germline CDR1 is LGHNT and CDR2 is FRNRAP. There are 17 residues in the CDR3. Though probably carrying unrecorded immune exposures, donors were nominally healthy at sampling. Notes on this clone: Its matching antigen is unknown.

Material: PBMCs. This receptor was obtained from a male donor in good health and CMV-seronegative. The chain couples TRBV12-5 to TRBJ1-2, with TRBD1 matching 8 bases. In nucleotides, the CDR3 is TGTGCTAGTGGTTTAGGGCAGGGACAGGCCCTTGCCGATGGCTACACCTTC. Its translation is CASGLGQGQALADGYTF.